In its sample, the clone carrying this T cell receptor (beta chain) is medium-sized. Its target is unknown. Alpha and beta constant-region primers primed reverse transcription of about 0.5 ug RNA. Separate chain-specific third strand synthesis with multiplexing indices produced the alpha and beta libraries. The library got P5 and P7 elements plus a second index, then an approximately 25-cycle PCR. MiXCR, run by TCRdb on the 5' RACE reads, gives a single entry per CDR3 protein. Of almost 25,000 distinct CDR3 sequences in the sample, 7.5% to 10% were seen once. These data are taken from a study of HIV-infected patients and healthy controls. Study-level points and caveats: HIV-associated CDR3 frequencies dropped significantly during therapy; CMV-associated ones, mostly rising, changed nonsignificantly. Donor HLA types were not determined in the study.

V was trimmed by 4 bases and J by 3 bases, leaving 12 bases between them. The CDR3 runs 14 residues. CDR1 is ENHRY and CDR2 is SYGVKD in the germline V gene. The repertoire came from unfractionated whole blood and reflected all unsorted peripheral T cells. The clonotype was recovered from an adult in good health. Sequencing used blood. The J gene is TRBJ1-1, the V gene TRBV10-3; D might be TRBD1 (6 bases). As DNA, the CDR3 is TGTGCCATCAGTGGATCGGGGGGCTACACTGAAGCTTTCTTT. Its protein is CAISGSGGYTEAFF.